Included here is one T cell receptor (beta chain) sequence, with context. The data are from a study of blood T cell repertoires in COVID-19. Study as a whole: The United States, Italy and Spain were the sources of the acute and convalescent COVID-19 samples. Nucleic acid was either cDNA or gDNA, and it came from T cells, B-cell-depleted T cells, or PBMCs.

CDR3 length: 13 amino acids. Germline CDR1 MDHEN, CDR2 SYDVKM. V lost 10 bases, J lost 6 bases, and 11 bases stayed unmatched. In the original processing: Estimated nucleated cell counts came from reference gene primer amplification. Sequenced by immunoSEQ multiplex PCR; TCRdb stores in-frame clones only, minus some. V and J calls and clone size are those listed in that table; D and trimming were worked out from the DNA. The table lists some 670,000 clones, just under 90% of them singletons, with roughly 0.25% in the top ten. The chain joins TRBV28 to TRBJ1-2; 7 bases fit TRBD1. The sequenced sample consisted of peripheral blood. This clonotype was sampled from a woman between 18 and 29 years old with acute or convalescent COVID-19. As DNA, the CDR3 is TGTGCCATTACGACAGGGCCCGTTAATGGCTACACCTTC. Its protein is CAITTGPVNGYTF.